Below, 18 T cell receptor beta chains from the same sample are listed, as sequenced in a study of blood T cell repertoires in COVID-19. Produced via immunoSEQ multiplex PCR; TCRdb's table is partial and in-frame only. The sample lists tens of thousands of clones; about nine tenths were seen once. The sample consisted of peripheral blood. These receptors all come from a woman aged 80 or over with active or convalescent COVID-19.

This clone has just one count. V and J are TRBV5-1 and TRBJ2-1; TRBD2 matches at 10 bases. The CDR3 totals 15 residues. The ends lost 0 bases at V and 5 bases at J; junction bases unmatched: 2. Germline V CDR1 and CDR2: SGHRS, YFSETQ. CDR3 nucleotide sequence: TGCGCCAGCAGCTTGGTAGCGGGGGGCCACAATGAGCAGTTCTTC. Translation: CASSLVAGGHNEQFF.

This clone was observed a few times. This chain uses TRBV30 with TRBJ1-2; D might be TRBD1 (6 bases). The ends were cut back, 5 bases at V and 8 bases at J, with 15 bases in the middle. CDR1 is GTSNPN and CDR2 is SVGIG in the germline V gene (reference sequence). The CDR3 is 12 residues long. CDR3 nucleotides: TGTGCCTGGGATAGGGGGGGCGGAGGCTACACCTTC. Translation: CAWDRGGGGYTF.

V usage is TRBV7-2 and J usage is TRBJ1-3; no definite D call. This CDR3 is 15 amino acids long. V was clipped by 3 bases and J by 0 bases, with 9 bases between them. Germline assignment: CDR1 SGHTA and CDR2 FQGNSA. The CDR3 spells CASSLTGSSGNTIYF. DNA of the CDR3: TGTGCCAGCAGCTTGACCGGGAGCTCTGGAAACACCATATATTTT.

The J gene is TRBJ2-7, the V gene TRBV19; 9 positions match TRBD1. The germline CDR1 and CDR2 sequences are LNHDA and SQIVND (reference sequence). The CDR3 contains 15 residues. The ends lost 4 bases at V and 3 bases at J; junction bases unmatched: 7. The CDR3 DNA follows: TGTGCCAGTAGTAAACCCGGGACAGGGATCTACGAGCAGTACTTC. Protein sequence: CASSKPGTGIYEQYF. Supplemented by reference TRBV19 and TRBJ2-7, the full variable domain reads DGGITQSPKYLFRKEGQNVTLSCEQNLNHDAMYWYRQDPGQGLRLIYYSQIVNDFQKGDIAEGYSVSREKKESFPLTVTSAQKNPTAFYLCASSKPGTGIYEQYFGPGTRLTVT.

This clone was seen a single time. The chain couples TRBV30 to TRBJ1-5; 7 bases agree with TRBD1. V shed 1 base and J 8 bases; nucleotides not matched to a gene: 8. Germline assignment: CDR1 GTSNPN and CDR2 SVGIG (reference sequence). This CDR3 is built from 14 residues. The CDR3 DNA reads TGTGCCTGGAGTGCCGAACAGGGGACGAAGCCCCAGCATTTT. It is translated as CAWSAEQGTKPQHF.

The rearrangement uses TRBV11-3 and TRBJ2-5, with a tentative D call TRBD2 (6 bases). CDR3 length equals 15 residues. The V end lost 1 base, the J end lost 4 bases, and 13 bases lay between the germline ends. Germline CDR1 reads SGHNT; CDR2 reads YENEEA. CDR3 sequence: CASSLGGGVPETQYF. CDR3 coding DNA: TGTGCCAGCAGCTTAGGAGGCGGGGTCCCAGAGACCCAGTACTTC.

V and J are TRBV12-3 or TRBV12-4 and TRBJ1-5; no definite D call. The germline V and J ends were trimmed by 10 bases and 4 bases, with 11 bases remaining between them. This CDR3 is built from 12 residues. CDR3 nucleotide sequence: TGTGCCACCCAACGAGGGAATCAGCCCCAGCATTTT. Protein: CATQRGNQPQHF.

The sample holds a few counts of this clone. The CDR3, as DNA: TGTGCCAGCAGCTTACACAGGACTAGCGGGGGAGAGGGAACGCAGTATTTT. Translated, it gives CASSLHRTSGGEGTQYF. V is TRBV7-2 and J is TRBJ2-3; TRBD2 aligns across 13 bases. The CDR3 consists of 17 residues. The germline V gene has CDR1 SGHTA and CDR2 FQGNSA. V shed 2 bases and J 9 bases; nucleotides not matched to a gene: 11.

The J gene is TRBJ1-2, the V gene TRBV11-2, with 9 bases identical to TRBD1. The trim removed 3 bases at V and 6 bases at J, leaving 8 bases unmatched. The CDR3 spans 15 residues. Germline loops: CDR1 SGHAT, CDR2 FQNNGV. The CDR3 region is CASSFNTGGWDGYTF. The CDR3, as DNA: TGTGCCAGCAGCTTCAACACAGGGGGCTGGGATGGCTACACCTTC.

The chain uses TRBV5-1 and TRBJ2-2, with D maybe TRBD2 (6 bases). Germline V lookup: CDR1 SGHRS, CDR2 YFSETQ. Trimming shortened V by 3 bases and J by 7 bases, and 16 bases separated the two germline ends. The CDR3 runs to 15 residues. CDR3 amino acids: CASSSTRGAGGELFF. The CDR3 coding sequence is TGCGCCAGCAGCTCCACGCGGGGCGCGGGCGGGGAGCTGTTTTTT.

The rearrangement uses TRBV3-1 (or the pseudogene TRBV3-2) and TRBJ2-7, with unresolved D. The CDR3 has 13 amino acids. Trimming took off 0 bases at V and 0 bases at J, with 3 bases between the two ends. Germline CDR1 and CDR2: LGHDT and YNNKEL (reference sequence). This chain's CDR3 is CASSQDISYEQYF. CDR3 sequence (DNA): TGTGCCAGCAGCCAAGACATCTCCTACGAGCAGTACTTC.

This clone was counted between two and nine times. As DNA, the CDR3 is TGTGCCAGTAGTCTTTACGGGACAGGGATAACTGAAGCTTTCTTT. Translated, it gives CASSLYGTGITEAFF. The chain employs TRBV19 and TRBJ1-1; 9 nucleotides agree with TRBD1. V was pared by 5 bases and J by 5 bases, with 9 bases of the junction left unmatched. CDR3 size: 15 residues. The germline CDR1 and CDR2 sequences are LNHDA and SQIVND (reference sequence).

V is TRBV6-2 or TRBV6-3 and J is TRBJ2-7; TRBD2 might be the D (6 bases). The CDR3 runs 13 residues. Deletions cut 2 bases from V and 7 bases from J, with 12 bases between. Germline CDR1 MNHEY, CDR2 SVGEGT. The chain's CDR3 is CASSYGRELEQYF. The CDR3 DNA follows: TGTGCCAGCAGTTACGGGCGGGAACTGGAGCAGTACTTC.

The chain combines TRBV10-2 with TRBJ2-2; 7 nucleotides line up with TRBD1. V dropped 5 bases and J dropped 5; count of bases not matched to a gene: 8. CDR1 and CDR2 from the germline V gene are WSHSY and SAAADI. The length of the CDR3 is 15 residues. CDR3 sequence reads: CASSTTGQRTGELFF. The CDR3 nucleotides read TGCGCCAGCAGTACCACGGGACAGAGGACCGGGGAGCTGTTTTTT.

This chain connects TRBV12-3 or TRBV12-4 to TRBJ1-1; no clear D gene. Trimming stripped 3 bases from V and 2 bases from J, with 7 bases between. CDR3 size: 13 residues. Here the CDR3 reads CASSLNGNTEAFF. CDR3 nucleotides: TGTGCCAGCAGTTTGAATGGCAACACTGAAGCTTTCTTT.

A single count supports this clone. This chain links TRBV5-1 with TRBJ1-2, with 8 bases that match TRBD1. The CDR3 extends over 14 amino acids. Per germline, CDR1 SGHRS and CDR2 YFSETQ. The V gene end was trimmed by 5 bases and the J gene end by 6 bases; junction bases not matched to a gene: 9. The CDR3 loop reads CASRRDRSFDGYTF. CDR3 sequence (DNA): TGCGCCAGCAGGAGGGACAGGTCCTTTGATGGCTACACCTTC.

The chain has TRBV9 and TRBJ2-1; no definite D call. V lost 4 bases, J lost 6 bases, and 14 bases lay in between. Germline assignment: CDR1 SGDLS and CDR2 YYNGEE. The CDR3 is 14 amino acids. Written as DNA, the CDR3 is TGTGCCAGCAGCCTCCAGTCCCCCCCCAATGAGCAGTTCTTC. It codes for CASSLQSPPNEQFF.

The rearrangement joins TRBV7-9 to TRBJ2-2; D is unclear. V lost 3 bases and J lost 6, with 11 bases in between. From germline, CDR1 is SEHNR and CDR2 FQNEAQ (reference sequence). The CDR3 loop spans 14 amino acids. The CDR3: CASSFLRRSGELFF. CDR3 DNA sequence: TGTGCCAGCAGCTTTTTACGGCGGTCCGGGGAGCTGTTTTTT. Supplemented by reference TRBV7-9 and TRBJ2-2, the full variable domain reads DTGVSQNPRHKITKRGQNVTFRCDPISEHNRLYWYRQTLGQGPEFLTYFQNEAQLEKSRLLSDRFSAERPKGSFSTLEIQRTEQGDSAMYLCASSFLRRSGELFFGEGSRLTVL.